The entry that follows covers one T cell receptor (beta chain) sequence. The entry originates in a study of blood T cell repertoires in COVID-19. About the research overall: Whether acute or convalescent, the COVID-19 samples came from the United States, Italy and Spain. T cells, B-cell-depleted T cells, or PBMCs supplied cDNA or gDNA.

V gave up 1 base and J gave up 2 bases, with 6 bases separating them. Looked up from germline, CDR1 is SGDLS and CDR2 is YYNGEE. The CDR3 runs 13 residues. In the study's own analysis: Counts of nucleated cells, estimated from reference gene primer amplification, were obtained. Repertoires were generated with immunoSEQ multiplex PCR, while TCRdb's copy carries only in-frame clones and drops some. Clone size and V and J calls were adopted from that table, with D and trimming inferred from the DNA. The sample lists about 50,000 clones, approximately 82% occurring once. The TCR comes from a man in his 70s with active COVID-19. The chain couples TRBV9 to TRBJ1-1, with D unclear. The sequenced sample was peripheral blood. The CDR3 loop is CASSVSPNTEAFF. CDR3 bases: TGTGCCAGCAGCGTATCTCCCAACACTGAAGCTTTCTTT.